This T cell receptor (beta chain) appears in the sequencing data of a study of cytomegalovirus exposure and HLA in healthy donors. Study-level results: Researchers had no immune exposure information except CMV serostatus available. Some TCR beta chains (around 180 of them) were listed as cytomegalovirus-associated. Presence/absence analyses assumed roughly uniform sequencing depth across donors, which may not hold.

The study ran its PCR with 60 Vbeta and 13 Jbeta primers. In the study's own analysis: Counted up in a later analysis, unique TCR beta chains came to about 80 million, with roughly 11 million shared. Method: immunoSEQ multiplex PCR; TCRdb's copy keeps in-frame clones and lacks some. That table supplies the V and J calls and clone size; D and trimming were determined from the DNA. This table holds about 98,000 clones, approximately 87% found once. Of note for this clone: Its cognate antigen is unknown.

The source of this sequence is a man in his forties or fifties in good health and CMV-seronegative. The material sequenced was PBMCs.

The CDR3 loop reads CASSLGGGTRETQYF. In DNA, the CDR3 is TGTGCCAGCAGCTTAGGAGGCGGGACTCGGGAGACCCAGTACTTC. The chain links TRBV11-2 to TRBJ2-5; a possible D gene is TRBD2 (6 bases). This CDR3 region has 15 residues. The germline CDR1 and CDR2 sequences are SGHAT and FQNNGV. V shed 1 base and J shed 5 bases, with 14 bases lying between them.